This TCR beta chain was sequenced for a study of shared clonotypes between healthy human individuals. It was at deep level that the assay was run. Profiled with immunoSEQ multiplex PCR; TCRdb holds only in-frame clones, not every one. Of approximately 440,000 clones detected, 70% to 80% appear once; the ten largest clones hold approximately 12%. HIV-negative, healthy adults without recent acute infections or vaccinations were the donors. Germline CDR1 and CDR2: SNHLY and FYNNEI. There are 16 residues in the CDR3. Deletions cut 6 bases from V and 1 base from J, with 17 bases between. This receptor was obtained from a middle-aged woman in good health. Some clones in this sample may be carry-over from other donors' samples. The chain links TRBV2 to TRBJ2-3; a weak D match, TRBD2 (6 bases). The sequenced sample was PBMCs. CDR3 bases: TGTGCCAGCAGCCCTCGACCGGGACTGCGCACAGATACGCAGTATTTT. Its translation: CASSPRPGLRTDTQYF.